This TCR beta chain was captured by sequencing in a study of T cells in Graves' hyperthyroidism and ophthalmopathy. CDR1 is LNHDA and CDR2 is SQIVND in the germline V gene (reference sequence). The J segment lost 3 bases and the V segment lost 6 bases, leaving 10 bases of the junction unmatched. The CDR3 has 15 amino acids. What was amplified from RNA transcripts were TCR beta CDR3 regions. During a first-round RT-PCR of the TCR CDR3, the HTBI primer set was used. One entry per CDR3 protein, called by TCRdb with MiXCR from the multiplex PCR reads. The sample has about 610,000 distinct CDR3 sequences; about 15% are singletons. Concerning this clonotype: The antigen is unknown.

Study findings and constraints: Most thyroid clonotypes expanded above 0.001 were also detected in blood.

Specimen: blood. The receptor was derived from a woman aged 40 to 49 with Graves' ophthalmopathy. The chain combines TRBV19 with TRBJ1-1, with TRBD1 identical over 7 bases. In DNA form, the CDR3 reads TGTGCCAGTAGCCTTATACAGGGGTGGGACACTGAAGCTTTCTTT. The encoded protein is CASSLIQGWDTEAFF.